The sequence of this TCR beta chain was determined in a study of blood T cell repertoires in COVID-19. Study as a whole: COVID-19 samples collected from the United States, Italy and Spain covered acute and convalescent phases.

In this sample, this clone turned up a few times. Some clones are missing from TCRdb's copy, which holds only in-frame ones; the method was immunoSEQ multiplex PCR. The data contain around 180,000 clones, 70% to 85% of them singletons. From germline, CDR1 is SGHTA and CDR2 FQGNSA. V lost 5 bases and J lost 3, with 11 bases in between. The CDR3 is 15 residues long. The specimen sequenced was PBMCs or T cells enriched from blood (not recorded which). The chain couples TRBV7-2 to TRBJ1-6; perhaps TRBD1 as D (6 bases). This sequence was found in a man aged 50 to 60 who had recovered from COVID-19. Written as DNA, the CDR3 is TGTGCCAGCAGCCCCCAGACAGGCTATAATTCACCCCTCCACTTT. This encodes CASSPQTGYNSPLHF.